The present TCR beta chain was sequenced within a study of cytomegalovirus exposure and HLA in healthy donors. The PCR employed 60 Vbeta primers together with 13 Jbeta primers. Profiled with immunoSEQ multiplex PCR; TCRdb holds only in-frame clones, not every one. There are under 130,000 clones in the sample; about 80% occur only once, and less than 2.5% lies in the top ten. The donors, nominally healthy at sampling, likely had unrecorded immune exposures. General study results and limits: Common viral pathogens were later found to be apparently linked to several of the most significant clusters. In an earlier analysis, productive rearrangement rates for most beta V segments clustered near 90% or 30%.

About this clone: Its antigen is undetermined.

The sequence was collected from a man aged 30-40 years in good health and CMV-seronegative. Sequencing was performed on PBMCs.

The CDR3 sequence is CASSRLLYGYTF. CDR3 coding DNA: TGTGCCAGCAGTCGACTCCTTTATGGCTACACCTTC. The chain carries TRBV7-9 and TRBJ1-2; no definite D call. CDR3 length: 12 amino acids. Trimming left V 6 bases short and J 5 bases short, with 10 bases between. Germline V gene sequence: CDR1 SEHNR, CDR2 FQNEAQ (reference sequence).